This T cell receptor (beta chain) was obtained from a study of blood T cell repertoires in COVID-19. For the study at large: PBMCs, B-cell-depleted T cells, or T cells were the source of the cDNA or gDNA that made up the material.

V lost 1 base to trimming and J lost 0 bases; unmatched junction nucleotides: 6. Germline assignment: CDR1 LNHDA and CDR2 SQIVND (reference sequence). This CDR3 has 16 amino acids. The authors' processing: By means of reference gene primer amplification, nucleated cell counts were estimated. Sequenced by immunoSEQ multiplex PCR; TCRdb stores in-frame clones only, minus some. Clone size and V and J calls were adopted from that table, with D and trimming inferred from the DNA. This sample yields around 200,000 clones, of which 85% are seen a single time; 15% to 20% belongs to the top ten. All enrollees were about 18 to 89 years old and from about 24 US areas. Two negative PCRs, clearance, or symptom resolution characterized the recovered Cohort 3 donors.

The genes are TRBV19 and TRBJ2-7; 7 bases line up with TRBD2. Input material: PBMCs or T cells enriched from blood (not recorded which). The source of this sequence is a middle-aged man who had recovered from COVID-19. The CDR3 here is CASSIAGTTRSYEQYF. CDR3 DNA: TGTGCCAGTAGTATAGCCGGGACTACCCGCTCCTACGAGCAGTACTTC.